A selection of T cell receptor beta chains follows, all from one sample in a study of CD8+ T cells in alopecia areata. TCRdb keeps only in-frame clones here, not all; method: immunoSEQ multiplex PCR. The top ten clones hold approximately 1.2% of a sample with some 190,000 clones, more than 55% of them seen once. The material was CD4+ T cells sorted from blood, obtained at approximately week 42, from a patient treated with tofacitinib. The receptors shown here come from a human donor with alopecia areata. Both conserved end residues are part of each CDR3. The D gene is left open where the match is weak. Where a row states a size, it is once, few, many or the class of an expanded clone; other rows omit it.

J gene	clone size	V gene	D gene	CDR3 protein	CDR3 DNA
TRBJ1-2	NA	TRBV27	NA	CASSREGGFGGYTF	TGTGCCAGCAGTCGAGAAGGAGGGTTCGGTGGCTACACCTTC
TRBJ1-2	NA	TRBV9	NA	CASSVGDRNYGYTF	TGTGCCAGCAGCGTAGGAGACAGGAACTATGGCTACACCTTC
TRBJ1-4	NA	TRBV7-9	TRBD1	CASSFGQGAGSEKLFF	TGTGCCAGCAGCTTTGGACAGGGGGCTGGAAGTGAAAAACTGTTTTTT
TRBJ2-3	NA	TRBV7-2	NA	CASSLGLAYGTDTQYF	TGTGCCAGCAGCTTAGGCCTCGCCTACGGGACAGATACGCAGTATTTT
TRBJ2-3	NA	TRBV25-1	NA	CASSRTAGARTDTQYF	TGTGCCAGCAGCAGAACGGCGGGGGCGCGGACAGATACGCAGTATTTT
TRBJ1-2	NA	TRBV25-1	TRBD1	CASSGGTGYPYGYTF	TGTGCCAGCAGTGGGGGGACAGGGTATCCCTATGGCTACACCTTC
TRBJ2-7	NA	TRBV6-1	NA	CASSVLGTYEQYF	TGTGCCAGCAGTGTCTTGGGGACATACGAGCAGTACTTC
TRBJ1-1	NA	TRBV29-1	NA	CSVAENTEAFF	TGCAGCGTTGCCGAGAACACTGAAGCTTTCTTT
TRBJ2-7	NA	TRBV29-1	TRBD1	CSVVTGVYEQYF	TGCAGCGTTGTAACAGGGGTTTACGAGCAGTACTTC
TRBJ1-6	once	TRBV30	NA	CACPREGDNSPLHF	TGTGCCTGCCCTAGAGAGGGGGATAATTCACCCCTCCACTTT
TRBJ2-2	NA	TRBV29-1	NA	CSVEAKIGTGELFF	TGCAGCGTTGAAGCAAAGATAGGCACCGGGGAGCTGTTTTTT
TRBJ2-2	NA	TRBV5-6	NA	CASSPGTILTGELFF	TGTGCCAGCAGCCCCGGGACAATCCTCACCGGGGAGCTGTTTTTT
TRBJ2-2	few	TRBV5-1	NA	CASSNAGMNTGELFF	TGCGCCAGCAGTAATGCGGGAATGAACACCGGGGAGCTGTTTTTT
TRBJ2-7	NA	TRBV5-6	TRBD2	CASKRLAGYEQYF	TGTGCCAGCAAACGACTAGCGGGCTACGAGCAGTACTTC
TRBJ2-1	few	TRBV5-1	TRBD2	CASSLTGGGNEQFF	TGCGCCAGCAGCTTGACCGGGGGAGGGAATGAGCAGTTCTTC
TRBJ2-7	NA	TRBV2	NA	CASAGDANEQYF	TGTGCCAGCGCAGGGGATGCGAACGAGCAGTACTTC
TRBJ1-1	NA	TRBV6-1	TRBD1	CASRGTGVTEAFF	TGTGCCAGCAGAGGGACAGGGGTCACTGAAGCTTTCTTT